A selection of T cell receptor beta chains follows, all from one sample in a study of T-cell memory formation after mild COVID-19. TCRdb ran MiXCR on the 5' RACE reads and lists one entry per CDR3 protein. The sample has 400,000 to 500,000 distinct CDR3 sequences, 24% seen once; the top ten hold around 9%. Sequencing used PBMCs or a T cell subset sorted from them (not recorded which). The receptors were sampled from an adult woman who had mild COVID-19 (a few samples of this study predate the infection). Cell type and time point are not known. Both conserved end residues are part of each CDR3. D genes are given only for firm matches. Clone sizes are given selectively: once, few, many, or a class where the clone is expanded.

NA	TRBJ2-2	NA	TRBV9	TGTGCCAGCAGCAAACAGGACTCGAAACACACCGGGGAGCTGTTTTTT	CASSKQDSKHTGELFF
NA	TRBJ2-2	few	TRBV5-1	TGCGCCAGCAACTCGCGAGGGGCGAGGACCGGGGAGCTGTTTTTT	CASNSRGARTGELFF
NA	TRBJ1-6	few	TRBV30	TGTGCCTGCGAAGGGGTTAATTCACCCCTCCACTTT	CACEGVNSPLHF
TRBD1	TRBJ1-2	NA	TRBV6-2/TRBV6-3	TGTGCCAGCAGTACTCGGACAGGTCCTAACTATGGCTACACCTTC	CASSTRTGPNYGYTF
NA	TRBJ2-1	few	TRBV7-3	TGTGCCAGCAGCTCGCTGGGGGGCGATGAGCAGTTCTTC	CASSSLGGDEQFF
NA	TRBJ1-1	NA	TRBV7-8	TGTGCCAGCAGCCCCCGGAGGGGGGGGGCAAGGATGAACACTGAAGCTTTCTTT	CASSPRRGGARMNTEAFF
NA	TRBJ1-4	NA	TRBV15	TGTGCCACCAGTTCAGGGGCCCGGAATGAAAAACTGTTTTTT	CATSSGARNEKLFF
TRBD2	TRBJ2-7	many	TRBV7-2	TGTGCCAGCAGCTTAGCCGCTAGCGGGAGGGGCGAGCAGTACTTC	CASSLAASGRGEQYF
TRBD1	TRBJ2-4	NA	TRBV12-3/TRBV12-4	TGTGCCAGCAGTTTACCCCCGGGACAGGGACGAAACATTCAGTACTTC	CASSLPPGQGRNIQYF
NA	TRBJ2-1	few	TRBV4-1	TGCGCGATTGGCAGGGGAGACAATGAGCAGTTCTTC	CAIGRGDNEQFF
TRBD2	TRBJ2-5	once	TRBV20-1	TGCAGCCGTCTAGCGGGGGGGCCGGGGACCCAGTACTTC	CSRLAGGPGTQYF
TRBD2	TRBJ2-1	NA	TRBV6-4	TGTGCCAGCAGTGATGCTGCGGGAGTTGCGTTCTTC	CASSDAAGVAFF
NA	TRBJ1-1	few	TRBV11-3	TGTGCCAGCAGCTTAGTCTTCAACACTGAAGCTTTCTTT	CASSLVFNTEAFF
NA	TRBJ2-1	few	TRBV4-2	TGTGCCAGCAGCCAAGAAACTAGCCGGGATGAGCAGTTCTTC	CASSQETSRDEQFF
NA	TRBJ2-3	few	TRBV7-2	TGTGCCAGCAGCGCGGACTATTCTTTTCGCCGGGATACGCAGTATTTT	CASSADYSFRRDTQYF
TRBD1	TRBJ2-7	NA	TRBV15	TGTGCCACCAGCAGAGATGGGACACAGGGGATGCACGAGCAGTACTTC	CATSRDGTQGMHEQYF
TRBD2	TRBJ2-7	NA	TRBV4-2	TGTGCCAGCAGCTTAGGACTAGCGGGAGGTCCCTCCTCCTACGAGCAGTACTTC	CASSLGLAGGPSSYEQYF
NA	TRBJ2-3	NA	TRBV7-2	TGTGCCAGCAGCTTGAGGACTACCCCAGATACGCAGTATTTT	CASSLRTTPDTQYF
NA	TRBJ1-4	NA	TRBV9	TGTGCCAGCAGCCCCGGCCCCCTTCAAGCAACTAATGAAAAACTGTTTTTT	CASSPGPLQATNEKLFF
TRBD1	TRBJ2-3	NA	TRBV20-1	TGCAGTGCCCGGGACAGTTTTCGCACAGATACGCAGTATTTT	CSARDSFRTDTQYF
NA	TRBJ2-7	NA	TRBV7-9	TGTGCCAGCAGCTTTCTAGGGATAGCGGACGAGCAGTACTTC	CASSFLGIADEQYF
TRBD1	TRBJ2-7	NA	TRBV5-1	TGCGCCAGCAGCTCGCCGGACAGGAGCTACGAGCAGTACTTC	CASSSPDRSYEQYF
TRBD2	TRBJ2-7	few	TRBV6-2/TRBV6-3	TGTGCCAGCAGAGGAACCCTAGCGGGAGCTTACGAGCAGTACTTC	CASRGTLAGAYEQYF
NA	TRBJ1-2	NA	TRBV7-9	TGTGCCAGCAGCTTAGCTGTCTATGGCTACACCTTC	CASSLAVYGYTF
NA	TRBJ1-3	NA	TRBV6-6	TGTGCCAGCAGTTACTCATTGAGTAGCGGAAACACCATATATTTT	CASSYSLSSGNTIYF
TRBD2	TRBJ2-3	once	TRBV6-5	TGTGCCAGCAGTATGCGGGGGTCCACAGATACGCAGTATTTT	CASSMRGSTDTQYF
TRBD2	TRBJ2-3	many	TRBV19	TGTGCCAGTAGTATAGATACTAGCGGCCGCACAGATACGCAGTATTTT	CASSIDTSGRTDTQYF
TRBD2	TRBJ2-1	few	TRBV9	TGTGCCAGCAGCGTAGGGTCCGCGGGAGAGTCCTACAATGAGCAGTTCTTC	CASSVGSAGESYNEQFF
NA	TRBJ2-3	NA	TRBV7-7	TGTGCCAGCAGCTTGGGGGCCGGGACCACAGATACGCAGTATTTT	CASSLGAGTTDTQYF
NA	TRBJ1-1	NA	TRBV7-2	TGTGCCAGCAGCCTAATGACCGGGACCACTGAAGCTTTCTTT	CASSLMTGTTEAFF
NA	TRBJ1-2	few	TRBV19	TGTGCCAGTAGTCGGGCCAATGGCTACACCTTC	CASSRANGYTF
NA	TRBJ2-1	NA	TRBV5-1	TGCGCCAGCAGCCCTAAGGACCCTCTCAATGAGCAGTTCTTC	CASSPKDPLNEQFF
TRBD2	TRBJ2-1	few	TRBV12-3/TRBV12-4	TGTGCCAGCAGTTTTTCCGGGACTAGCGGAACTGAGCAGTTCTTC	CASSFSGTSGTEQFF
TRBD1	TRBJ1-3	NA	TRBV28	TGTGCCAGCACCGACAGGGCTTGGGACACCATATATTTT	CASTDRAWDTIYF
NA	TRBJ2-5	NA	TRBV6-6	TGTGCCAGCAGTTACTCGGAACAGGGTCCCACGACCCAGTACTTC	CASSYSEQGPTTQYF
TRBD2	TRBJ2-1	few	TRBV12-3/TRBV12-4	TGTGCCAGCAGTGCCCCGGGACTAGTAGGATCCAATGAGCAGTTCTTC	CASSAPGLVGSNEQFF
TRBD2	TRBJ2-3	NA	TRBV20-1	TGCAGTTCAGACCCGGGACTAGATCCCACAGATACGCAGTATTTT	CSSDPGLDPTDTQYF
TRBD1	TRBJ1-1	many	TRBV12-3/TRBV12-4	TGTGCCAGCAGTCCTACGACAGGGGGCTGGGCTGAAGCTTTCTTT	CASSPTTGGWAEAFF
NA	TRBJ2-7	NA	TRBV5-1	TGCGCCAGCAGCCTCACGGGACCGACAAGGGAGCAGTACTTC	CASSLTGPTREQYF
NA	TRBJ1-1	few	TRBV7-2	TGTGCCAGCAGCTTATACACGGGCATCGACGAAGCTTTCTTT	CASSLYTGIDEAFF
NA	TRBJ1-1	few	TRBV4-2	TGTGCCAGCAGCCAAGATCCCCAGACTGAAGCTTTCTTT	CASSQDPQTEAFF
NA	TRBJ2-1	few	TRBV5-1	TGCGCCAGCAGCCCGGAGTCGGCGGTTCACAATGAGCAGTTCTTC	CASSPESAVHNEQFF
NA	TRBJ1-5	NA	TRBV30	TGTGCCTGGAGTCCGGGGGGAAATCAGCCCCAGCATTTT	CAWSPGGNQPQHF
NA	TRBJ1-5	NA	TRBV21-1	TGTGCCAGCGGTTTCCTGGGTAGAGATCAGCCCCAGCATTTT	CASGFLGRDQPQHF
NA	TRBJ2-2	NA	TRBV29-1	TGCAGCGTTGAACCGAACACCGGGGAGCTGTTTTTT	CSVEPNTGELFF
NA	TRBJ2-5	NA	TRBV5-1	TGCGCCAGCAGCTCGCCCGGACAGCAAGAGACCCAGTACTTC	CASSSPGQQETQYF
TRBD1	TRBJ2-1	few	TRBV5-1	TGCGCCAGCAGCTTGTGGGGACAGGGGAATGAGCAGTTCTTC	CASSLWGQGNEQFF
NA	TRBJ2-7	NA	TRBV30	TGTGCCTGGGGCCACAGGGCGTTGTACTTC	CAWGHRALYF
NA	TRBJ1-4	few	TRBV5-6	TGTGCCAGCAGCTTGGGTCAGTCCGGAGAAAAACTGTTTTTT	CASSLGQSGEKLFF
NA	TRBJ2-1	NA	TRBV24-1	TGTGCCACCAGTGATTTAGCTAGCGTTCGGTTCTTC	CATSDLASVRFF
NA	TRBJ2-5	few	TRBV4-1	TGCGCCAGCAGCCCCGGAACCAGTAAGGAGACCCAGTACTTC	CASSPGTSKETQYF
NA	TRBJ1-6	NA	TRBV27	TGTGCCAGCAGTTTAGACGATCCCAGGGTAGGATCACCCCTCCACTTT	CASSLDDPRVGSPLHF
NA	TRBJ1-2	NA	TRBV4-2	TGTGCCAGCAGCCAAGGGGCCGACTTGTTAGGCTACACCTTC	CASSQGADLLGYTF
NA	TRBJ1-2	few	TRBV4-2	TGTGCCAGCAGCCAAGGTTTGGAGTGGGGGACTAACTATGGCTACACCTTC	CASSQGLEWGTNYGYTF